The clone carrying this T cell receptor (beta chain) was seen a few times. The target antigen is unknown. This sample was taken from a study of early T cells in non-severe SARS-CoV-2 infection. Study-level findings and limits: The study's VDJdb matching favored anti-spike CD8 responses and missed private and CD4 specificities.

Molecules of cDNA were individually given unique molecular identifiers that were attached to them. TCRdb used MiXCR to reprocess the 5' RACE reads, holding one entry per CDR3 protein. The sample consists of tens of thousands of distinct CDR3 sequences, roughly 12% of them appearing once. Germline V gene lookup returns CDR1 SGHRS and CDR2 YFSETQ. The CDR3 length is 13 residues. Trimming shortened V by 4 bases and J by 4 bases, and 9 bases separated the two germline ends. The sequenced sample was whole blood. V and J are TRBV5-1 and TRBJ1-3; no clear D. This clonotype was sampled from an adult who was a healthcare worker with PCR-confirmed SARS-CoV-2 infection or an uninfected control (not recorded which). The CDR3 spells CASSPSAGNTIYF. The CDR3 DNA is TGCGCCAGCAGCCCTTCCGCGGGAAACACCATATATTTT.